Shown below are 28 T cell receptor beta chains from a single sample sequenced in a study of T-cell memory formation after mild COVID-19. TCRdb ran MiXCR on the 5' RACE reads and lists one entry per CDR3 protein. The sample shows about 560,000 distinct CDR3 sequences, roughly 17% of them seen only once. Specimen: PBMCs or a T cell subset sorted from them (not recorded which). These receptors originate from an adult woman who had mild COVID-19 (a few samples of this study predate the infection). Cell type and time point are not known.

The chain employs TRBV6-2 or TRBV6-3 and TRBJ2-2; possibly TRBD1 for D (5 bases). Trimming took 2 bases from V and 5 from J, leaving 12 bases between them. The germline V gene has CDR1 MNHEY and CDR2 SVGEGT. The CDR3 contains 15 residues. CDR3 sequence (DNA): TGTGCCAGCAGTTACCTCCAGGGTTTAACCGGGGAGCTGTTTTTT. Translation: CASSYLQGLTGELFF.

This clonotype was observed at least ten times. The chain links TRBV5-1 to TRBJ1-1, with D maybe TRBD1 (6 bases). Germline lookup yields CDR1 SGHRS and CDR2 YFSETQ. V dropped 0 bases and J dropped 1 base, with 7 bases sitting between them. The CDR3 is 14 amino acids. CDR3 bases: TGCGCCAGCAGCTTGGGCAGGGGGAACACTGAAGCTTTCTTT. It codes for CASSLGRGNTEAFF.

The CDR3 DNA follows: TGTGCCAGCAGCCGCCCGGACGAGTCCGGGGAGCTGTTTTTT. As protein: CASSRPDESGELFF. The rearrangement uses TRBV11-2 and TRBJ2-2, with D unclear. Germline V CDR1 and CDR2: SGHAT, FQNNGV. V dropped 5 bases and J dropped 6 bases, with 13 bases sitting between them. The CDR3 covers 14 residues. Based on the CDR3 plus reference TRBV11-2 and TRBJ2-2, the full variable domain is EAGVAQSPRYKIIEKRQSVAFWCNPISGHATLYWYQQILGQGPKLLIQFQNNGVVDDSQLPKDRFSAERLKGVDSTLKIQPAKLEDSAVYLCASSRPDESGELFFGEGSRLTVL.

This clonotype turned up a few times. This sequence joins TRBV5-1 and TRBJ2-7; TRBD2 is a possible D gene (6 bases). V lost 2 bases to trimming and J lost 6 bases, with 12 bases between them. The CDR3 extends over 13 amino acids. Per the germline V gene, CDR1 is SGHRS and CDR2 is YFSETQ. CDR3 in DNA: TGCGCCAGCAGCTTTAGAGCGGGTGGCGAGCAGTACTTC. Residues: CASSFRAGGEQYF.

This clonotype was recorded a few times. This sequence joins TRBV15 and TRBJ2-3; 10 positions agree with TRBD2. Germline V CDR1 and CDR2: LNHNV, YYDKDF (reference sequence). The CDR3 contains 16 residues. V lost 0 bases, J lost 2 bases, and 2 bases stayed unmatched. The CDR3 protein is CATSRDSGGPTDTQYF. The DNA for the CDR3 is TGTGCCACCAGCAGAGATAGCGGGGGGCCCACAGATACGCAGTATTTT.

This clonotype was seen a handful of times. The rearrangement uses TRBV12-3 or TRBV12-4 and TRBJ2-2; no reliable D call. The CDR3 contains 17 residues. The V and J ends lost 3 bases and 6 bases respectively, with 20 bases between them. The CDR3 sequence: CASSLISILGLSGELFF. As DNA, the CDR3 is TGTGCCAGCAGTTTGATCTCCATATTGGGGTTGTCCGGGGAGCTGTTTTTT.

The CDR3: CASNESPGLQYEQYF. In nucleotides, the CDR3 is TGTGCCAGCAATGAAAGCCCGGGACTTCAATACGAGCAGTACTTC. The V call is TRBV27, the J call TRBJ2-7; the D gene is possibly TRBD2 (6 bases). Germline CDR1 is MNHEY and CDR2 is SMNVEV (reference sequence). Trimming cost V 7 bases and J 4 bases, with 20 bases left between them. The CDR3 spans 15 residues.

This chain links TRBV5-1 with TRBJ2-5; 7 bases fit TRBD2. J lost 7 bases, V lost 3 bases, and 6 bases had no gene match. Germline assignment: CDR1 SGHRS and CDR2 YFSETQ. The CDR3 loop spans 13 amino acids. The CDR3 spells CASSSDSGGTQYF. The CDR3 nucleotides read TGCGCCAGCAGCTCGGACTCGGGGGGGACCCAGTACTTC.

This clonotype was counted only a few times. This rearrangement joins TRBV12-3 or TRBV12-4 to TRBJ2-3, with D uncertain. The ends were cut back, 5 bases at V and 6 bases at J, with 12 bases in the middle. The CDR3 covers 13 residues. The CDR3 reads CASSPDRVDTQYF. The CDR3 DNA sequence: TGTGCCAGCAGTCCGGACCGCGTGGATACGCAGTATTTT.

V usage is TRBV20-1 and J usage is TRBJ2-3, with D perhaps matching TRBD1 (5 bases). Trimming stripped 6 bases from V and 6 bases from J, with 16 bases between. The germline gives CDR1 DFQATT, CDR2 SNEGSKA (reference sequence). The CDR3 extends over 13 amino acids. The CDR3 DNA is TGCAGTGCGTACCATCACGCAGGGGATACGCAGTATTTT. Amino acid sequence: CSAYHHAGDTQYF.

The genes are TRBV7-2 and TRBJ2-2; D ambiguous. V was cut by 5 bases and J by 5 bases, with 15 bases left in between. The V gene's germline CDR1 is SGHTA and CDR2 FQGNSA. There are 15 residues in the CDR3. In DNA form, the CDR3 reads TGTGCCAGCAGCCCAGCTGCCCTGGGGACCGGGGAGCTGTTTTTT. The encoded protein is CASSPAALGTGELFF.

Written as DNA, the CDR3 is TGCGCCAGCAGCGACGGGACTAGCAACACAGATACGCAGTATTTT. It is translated as CASSDGTSNTDTQYF. The genes are TRBV4-3 and TRBJ2-3, with TRBD2 identical over 9 bases. Germline-derived CDR1 and CDR2 are LGHNA and YSLEER. Unmatched junction bases numbered 5, after V lost 5 bases and J lost 2 bases. CDR3 length: 15 amino acids.

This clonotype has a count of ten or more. CDR3 bases: TGTGCCAGCAGCCCAAATCAACAGGGCAGGAACACTGAAGCTTTCTTT. It is translated as CASSPNQQGRNTEAFF. The V call is TRBV12-3 or TRBV12-4, the J call TRBJ1-1; D possibly corresponds to TRBD1 (6 bases). Trimming shortened V by 6 bases and J by 1 base, and 18 bases separated the two germline ends. This CDR3 is built from 16 residues.

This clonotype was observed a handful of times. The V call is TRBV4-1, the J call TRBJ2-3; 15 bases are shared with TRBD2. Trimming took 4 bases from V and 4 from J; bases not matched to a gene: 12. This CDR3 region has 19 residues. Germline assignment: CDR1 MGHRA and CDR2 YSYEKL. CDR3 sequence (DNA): TGCGCCAGCAGCCGAGGACTAGCGGGGGGGAAGTGGAGGGCAGATACGCAGTATTTT. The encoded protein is CASSRGLAGGKWRADTQYF.

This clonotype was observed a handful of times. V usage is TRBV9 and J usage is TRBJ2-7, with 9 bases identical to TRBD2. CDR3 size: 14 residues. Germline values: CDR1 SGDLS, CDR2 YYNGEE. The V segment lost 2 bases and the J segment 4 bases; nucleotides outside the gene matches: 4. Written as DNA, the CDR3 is TGTGCCAGCAGCGTGGGCGGGAGGGGTTACGAGCAGTACTTC. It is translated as CASSVGGRGYEQYF.

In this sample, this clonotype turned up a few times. The CDR3 DNA reads TGTGCCAGCAGTTTATTTCCAGAGGGGCCCGGAAACACCATATATTTT. This translates into CASSLFPEGPGNTIYF. The V gene is TRBV12-3 or TRBV12-4, the J gene TRBJ1-3, with D tentatively TRBD1 (5 bases). Trimming left V 2 bases short and J 4 bases short, with 15 bases between. CDR3 length: 16 amino acids.

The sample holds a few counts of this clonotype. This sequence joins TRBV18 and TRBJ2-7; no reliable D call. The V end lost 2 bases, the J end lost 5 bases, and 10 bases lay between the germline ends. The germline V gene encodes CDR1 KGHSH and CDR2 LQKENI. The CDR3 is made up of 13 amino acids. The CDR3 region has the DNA TGTGCCAGCTCACCATTGGGTTTCAACGAGCAGTACTTC. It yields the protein CASSPLGFNEQYF.

The CDR3: CASSQGGTQYF. In DNA, the CDR3 is TGTGCCAGCAGCCAAGGCGGTACGCAGTATTTT. The V gene is TRBV7-3, the J gene TRBJ2-3; D is unresolved. This CDR3 region has 11 residues. In germline, CDR1 is SGHTA, CDR2 FQGTGA. The V and J ends lost 5 bases and 8 bases respectively, with 8 bases between them.

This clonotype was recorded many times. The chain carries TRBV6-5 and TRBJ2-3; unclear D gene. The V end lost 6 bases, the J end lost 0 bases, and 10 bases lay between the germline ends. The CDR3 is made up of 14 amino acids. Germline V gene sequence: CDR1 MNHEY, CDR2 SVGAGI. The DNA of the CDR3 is TGTGCCAGCAGCGTCCGGCGAAGCACAGATACGCAGTATTTT. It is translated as CASSVRRSTDTQYF.

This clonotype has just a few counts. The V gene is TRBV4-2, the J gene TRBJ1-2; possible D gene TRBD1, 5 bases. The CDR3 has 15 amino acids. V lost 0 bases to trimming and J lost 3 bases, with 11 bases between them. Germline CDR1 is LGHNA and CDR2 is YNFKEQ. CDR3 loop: CASSQDGGFDYGYTF. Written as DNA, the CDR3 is TGTGCCAGCAGCCAAGATGGGGGTTTTGACTATGGCTACACCTTC.

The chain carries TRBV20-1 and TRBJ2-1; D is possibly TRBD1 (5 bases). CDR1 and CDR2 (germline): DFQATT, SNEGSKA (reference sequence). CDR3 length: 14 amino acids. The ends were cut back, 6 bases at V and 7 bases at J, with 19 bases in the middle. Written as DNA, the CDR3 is TGCAGTGCCGAAACCGTACGCGCAGGGAATGAGCAGTTCTTC. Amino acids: CSAETVRAGNEQFF.

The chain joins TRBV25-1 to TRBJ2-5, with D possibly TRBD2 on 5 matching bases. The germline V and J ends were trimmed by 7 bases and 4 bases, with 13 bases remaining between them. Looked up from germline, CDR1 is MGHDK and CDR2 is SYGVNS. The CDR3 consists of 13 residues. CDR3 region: CASTGGGVETQYF. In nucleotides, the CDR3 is TGTGCCAGCACCGGAGGCGGTGTAGAGACCCAGTACTTC.

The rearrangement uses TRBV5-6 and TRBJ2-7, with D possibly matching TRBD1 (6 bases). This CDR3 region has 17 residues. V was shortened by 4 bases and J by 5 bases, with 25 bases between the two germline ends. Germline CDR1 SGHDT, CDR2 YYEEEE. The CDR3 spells CASSGRGGKALRDEQYF. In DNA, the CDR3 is TGTGCCAGCAGCGGTCGTGGGGGCAAGGCGCTACGGGACGAGCAGTACTTC.

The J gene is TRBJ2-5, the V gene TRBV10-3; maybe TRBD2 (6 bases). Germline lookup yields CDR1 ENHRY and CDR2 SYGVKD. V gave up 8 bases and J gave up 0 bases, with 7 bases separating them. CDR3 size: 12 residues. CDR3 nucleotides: TGTGCCATCGGGGGGAACCAAGAGACCCAGTACTTC. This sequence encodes CAIGGNQETQYF.

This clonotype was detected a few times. The CDR3 DNA sequence: TGTGCCAGCGGTCGGGACAGGATCTACGAGCAGTACTTC. Amino acids: CASGRDRIYEQYF. V gene TRBV12-3 or TRBV12-4 combines with J gene TRBJ2-7, with 8 bases matching TRBD1. There are 13 residues in the CDR3. The junction had 6 bases not matched to a gene; V was cut back by 8 bases and J by 3 bases.

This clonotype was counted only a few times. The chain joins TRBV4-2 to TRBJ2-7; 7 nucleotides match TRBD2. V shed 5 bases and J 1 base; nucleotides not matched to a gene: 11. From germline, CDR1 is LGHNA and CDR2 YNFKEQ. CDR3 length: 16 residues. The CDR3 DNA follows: TGTGCCAGCAGCAAAGGGTCGGGAGGCGGGTCCTACGAGCAGTACTTC. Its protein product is CASSKGSGGGSYEQYF.

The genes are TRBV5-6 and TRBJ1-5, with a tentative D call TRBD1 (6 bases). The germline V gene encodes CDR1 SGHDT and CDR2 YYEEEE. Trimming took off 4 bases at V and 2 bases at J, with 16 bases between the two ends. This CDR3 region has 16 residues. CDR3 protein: CASSLWTAVGNQPQHF. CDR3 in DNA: TGTGCCAGCAGCCTATGGACAGCGGTCGGCAATCAGCCCCAGCATTTT.

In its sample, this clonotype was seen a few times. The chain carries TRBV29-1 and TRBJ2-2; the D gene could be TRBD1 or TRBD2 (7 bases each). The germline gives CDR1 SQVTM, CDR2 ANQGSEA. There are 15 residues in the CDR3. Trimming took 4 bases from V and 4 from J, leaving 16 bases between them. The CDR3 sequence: CSVGGGGVGTGELFF. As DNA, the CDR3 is TGCAGCGTTGGGGGAGGGGGCGTAGGCACCGGGGAGCTGTTTTTT.